This TCR beta chain was profiled in a study of T-cell memory formation after mild COVID-19. Points from the study as a whole: Balance between CD4 and CD8 was seen in clones contracting day 15 to 85, and a CD4+ lean was seen in later expanders.

This CDR3 is 17 amino acids long. V was clipped by 4 bases and J by 0 bases; unmatched bases: 10. Germline assignment: CDR1 SGHTA and CDR2 FQGNSA. TCR alpha and TCR beta cDNA libraries with sample barcodes and UMIs came from 5'RACE using constant-segment primers. One entry per CDR3 protein, called by TCRdb with MiXCR from the 5' RACE reads. The profile covers around 320,000 distinct CDR3 sequences, with over 11% appearing a single time and 21% taken by the ten largest. This clonotype occurred a few times. Its antigen is unknown. The genes are TRBV7-2 and TRBJ1-1; 8 nucleotides line up with TRBD1. Sequencing used PBMCs or a T cell subset sorted from them (not recorded which). The TCR sequence derives from a man younger than 35 who had mild COVID-19 (a few samples of this study predate the infection). Cell type and time point are not known. CDR3 nucleotides: TGTGCCAGCAGCTCCGGACAGGGACTTGCCATGAACACTGAAGCTTTCTTT. It translates to CASSSGQGLAMNTEAFF.